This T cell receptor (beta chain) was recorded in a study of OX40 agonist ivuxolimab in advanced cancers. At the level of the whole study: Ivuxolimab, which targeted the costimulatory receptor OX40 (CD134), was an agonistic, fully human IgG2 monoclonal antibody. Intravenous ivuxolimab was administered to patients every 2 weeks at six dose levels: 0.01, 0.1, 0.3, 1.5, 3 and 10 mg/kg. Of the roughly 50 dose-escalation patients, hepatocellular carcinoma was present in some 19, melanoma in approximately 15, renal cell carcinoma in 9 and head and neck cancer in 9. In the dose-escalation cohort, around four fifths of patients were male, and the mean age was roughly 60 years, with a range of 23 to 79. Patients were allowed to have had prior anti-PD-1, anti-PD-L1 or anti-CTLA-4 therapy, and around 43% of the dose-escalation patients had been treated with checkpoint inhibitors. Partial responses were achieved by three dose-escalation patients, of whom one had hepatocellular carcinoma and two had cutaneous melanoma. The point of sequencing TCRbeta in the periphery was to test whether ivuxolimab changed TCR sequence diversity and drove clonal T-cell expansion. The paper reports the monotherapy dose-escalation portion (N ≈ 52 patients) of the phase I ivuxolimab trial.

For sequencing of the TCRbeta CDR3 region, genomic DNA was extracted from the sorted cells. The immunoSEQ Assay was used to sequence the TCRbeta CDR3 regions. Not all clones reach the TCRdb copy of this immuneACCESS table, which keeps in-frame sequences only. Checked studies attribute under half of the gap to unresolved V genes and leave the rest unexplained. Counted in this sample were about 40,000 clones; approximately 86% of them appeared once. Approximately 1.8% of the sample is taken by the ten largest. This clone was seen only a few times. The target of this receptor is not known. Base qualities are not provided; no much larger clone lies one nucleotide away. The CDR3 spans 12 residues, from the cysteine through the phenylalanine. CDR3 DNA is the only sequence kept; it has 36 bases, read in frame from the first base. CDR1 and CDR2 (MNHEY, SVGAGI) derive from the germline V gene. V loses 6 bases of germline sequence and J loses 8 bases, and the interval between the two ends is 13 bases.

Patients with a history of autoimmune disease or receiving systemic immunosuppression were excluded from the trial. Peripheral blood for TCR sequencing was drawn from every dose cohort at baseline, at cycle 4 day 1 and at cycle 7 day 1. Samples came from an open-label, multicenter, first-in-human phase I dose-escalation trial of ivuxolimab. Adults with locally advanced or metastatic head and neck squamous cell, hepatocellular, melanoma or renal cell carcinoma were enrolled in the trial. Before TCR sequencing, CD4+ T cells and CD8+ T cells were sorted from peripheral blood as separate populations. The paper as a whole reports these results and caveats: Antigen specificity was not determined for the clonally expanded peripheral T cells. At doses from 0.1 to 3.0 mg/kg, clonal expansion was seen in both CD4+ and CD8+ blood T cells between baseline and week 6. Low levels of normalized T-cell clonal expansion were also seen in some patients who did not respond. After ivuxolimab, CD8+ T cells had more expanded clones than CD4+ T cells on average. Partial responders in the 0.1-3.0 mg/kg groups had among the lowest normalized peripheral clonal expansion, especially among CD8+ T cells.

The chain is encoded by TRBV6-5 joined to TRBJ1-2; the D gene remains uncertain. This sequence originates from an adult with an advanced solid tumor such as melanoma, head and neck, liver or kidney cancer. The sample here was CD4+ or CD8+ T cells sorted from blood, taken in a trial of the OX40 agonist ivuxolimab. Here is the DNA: TGTGCCAGCAGCCCCGGGCCAAAAGGCTACACCTTC. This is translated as CASSPGPKGYTF.